This T cell receptor (beta chain) is from a study of T cells after yellow fever vaccination. TCRdb analysed the 5' RACE reads with MiXCR anew, one entry per CDR3 protein. This sample carries hundreds of thousands of distinct CDR3 sequences, 13% of them seen once, and the ten largest clones take over 12%. This CDR3 comprises 18 residues. The germline V gene has CDR1 SGHTA and CDR2 FQGNSA. J was trimmed by 5 bases and V by 1 base; bases with no gene match: 11. This clonotype has a handful of counts. The rearrangement joins TRBV7-2 to TRBJ2-1, with 10 bases fitting TRBD2. The specimen was PBMCs, collected on the day of the yellow fever booster vaccination. The TCR originated in a man in his thirties or forties who received the YFV17D yellow fever vaccine. The CDR3 coding sequence is TGTGCCAGCAGCTTAGTGCTAGCGGGAGCGAAATCAAACAATGAGCAGTTCTTC. This encodes CASSLVLAGAKSNNEQFF.